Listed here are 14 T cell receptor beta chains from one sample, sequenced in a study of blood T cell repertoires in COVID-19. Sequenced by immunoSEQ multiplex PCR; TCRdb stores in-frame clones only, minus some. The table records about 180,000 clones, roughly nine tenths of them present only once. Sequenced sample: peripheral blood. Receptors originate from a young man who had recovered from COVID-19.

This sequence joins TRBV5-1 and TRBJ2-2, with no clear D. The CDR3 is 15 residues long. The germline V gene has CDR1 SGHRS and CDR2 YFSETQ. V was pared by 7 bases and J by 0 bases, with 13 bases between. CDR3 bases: TGCGCCAGCCTGGCCGGAGCAGCGAACACCGGGGAGCTGTTTTTT. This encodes CASLAGAANTGELFF.

CDR3 loop: CASSQFRSGANVLTF. Written as DNA, the CDR3 is TGCGCCAGCAGCCAGTTCCGCTCTGGGGCCAACGTCCTGACTTTC. The V gene is TRBV10-2, the J gene TRBJ2-6; D remains ambiguous. V was trimmed by 6 bases and J by 0 bases, leaving 9 bases between them. In germline, CDR1 is WSHSY, CDR2 SAAADI. The CDR3 sequence is 15 residues long.

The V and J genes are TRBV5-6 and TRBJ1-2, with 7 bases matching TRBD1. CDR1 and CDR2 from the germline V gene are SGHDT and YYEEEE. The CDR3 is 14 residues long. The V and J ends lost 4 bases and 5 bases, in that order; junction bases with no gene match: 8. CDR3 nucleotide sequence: TGTGCCAGCAGCCTTGGGCTCAGGGGGTATGGCTACACCTTC. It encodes CASSLGLRGYGYTF.

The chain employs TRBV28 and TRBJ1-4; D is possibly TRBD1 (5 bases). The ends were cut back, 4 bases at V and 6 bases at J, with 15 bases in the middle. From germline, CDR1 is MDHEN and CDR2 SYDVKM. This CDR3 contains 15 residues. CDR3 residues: CASSSPYQGHEKLFF. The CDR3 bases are TGTGCCAGCAGTTCTCCGTACCAGGGTCATGAAAAACTGTTTTTT. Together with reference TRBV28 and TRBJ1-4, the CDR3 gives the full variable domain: DVKVTQSSRYLVKRTGEKVFLECVQDMDHENMFWYRQDPGLGLRLIYFSYDVKMKEKGDIPEGYSVSREKKERFSLILESASTNQTSMYLCASSSPYQGHEKLFFGSGTQLSVL.

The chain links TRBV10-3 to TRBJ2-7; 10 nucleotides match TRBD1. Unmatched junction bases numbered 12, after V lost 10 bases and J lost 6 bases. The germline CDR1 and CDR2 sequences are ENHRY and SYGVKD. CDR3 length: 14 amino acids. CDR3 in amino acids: CATGTGDMGGEQYF. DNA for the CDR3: TGTGCCACCGGGACAGGGGATATGGGGGGCGAGCAGTACTTC.

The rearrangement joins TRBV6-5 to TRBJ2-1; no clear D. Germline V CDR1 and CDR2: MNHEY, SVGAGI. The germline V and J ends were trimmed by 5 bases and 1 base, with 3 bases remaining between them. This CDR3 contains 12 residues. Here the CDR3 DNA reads TGTGCCAGCAGTCAGTCCTACAATGAGCAGTTCTTC. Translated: CASSQSYNEQFF.

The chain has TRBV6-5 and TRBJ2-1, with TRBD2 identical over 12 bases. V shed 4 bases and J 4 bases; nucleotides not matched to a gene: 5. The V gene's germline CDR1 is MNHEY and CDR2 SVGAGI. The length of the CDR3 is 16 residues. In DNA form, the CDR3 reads TGTGCCAGCAGTTCCCGACTAGCGGGAGATTACAATGAGCAGTTCTTC. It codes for CASSSRLAGDYNEQFF.

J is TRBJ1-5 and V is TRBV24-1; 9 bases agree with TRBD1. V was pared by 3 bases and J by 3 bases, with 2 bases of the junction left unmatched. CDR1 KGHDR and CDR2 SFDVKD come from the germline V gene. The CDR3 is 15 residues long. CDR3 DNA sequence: TGTGCCACCAGTGATACAGGGGGCGACAATCAGCCCCAGCATTTT. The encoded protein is CATSDTGGDNQPQHF.

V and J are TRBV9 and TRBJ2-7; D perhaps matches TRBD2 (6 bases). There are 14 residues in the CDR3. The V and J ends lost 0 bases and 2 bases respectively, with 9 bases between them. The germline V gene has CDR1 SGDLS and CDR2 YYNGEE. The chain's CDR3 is CASSVASVTYEQYF. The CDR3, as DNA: TGTGCCAGCAGCGTAGCTAGCGTTACCTACGAGCAGTACTTC.

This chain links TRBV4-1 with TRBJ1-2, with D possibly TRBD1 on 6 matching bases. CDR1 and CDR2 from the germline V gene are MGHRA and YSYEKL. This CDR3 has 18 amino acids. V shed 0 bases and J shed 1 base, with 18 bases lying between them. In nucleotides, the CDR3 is TGCGCCAGCAGCCAAGATCTTTCAGGGGCTGGGGTTAACTATGGCTACACCTTC. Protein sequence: CASSQDLSGAGVNYGYTF.

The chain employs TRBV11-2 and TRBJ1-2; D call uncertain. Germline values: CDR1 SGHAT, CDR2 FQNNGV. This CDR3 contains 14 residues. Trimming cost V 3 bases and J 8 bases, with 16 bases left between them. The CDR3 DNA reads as TGTGCCAGCAGCTTGGCGGCGGCGACTCGGGGCTACACCTTC. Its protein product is CASSLAAATRGYTF.

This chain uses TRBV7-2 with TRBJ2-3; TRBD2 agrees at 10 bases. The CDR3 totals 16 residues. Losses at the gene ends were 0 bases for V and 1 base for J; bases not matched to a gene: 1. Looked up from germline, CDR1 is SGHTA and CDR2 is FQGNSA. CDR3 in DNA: TGTGCCAGCAGCTTAGCCCTAGCGGGAGGCACAGATACGCAGTATTTT. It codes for CASSLALAGGTDTQYF.

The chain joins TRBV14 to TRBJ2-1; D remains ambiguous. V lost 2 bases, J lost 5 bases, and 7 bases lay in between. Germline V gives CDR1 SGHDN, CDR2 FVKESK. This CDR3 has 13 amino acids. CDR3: CASSQQINNEQFF. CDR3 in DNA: TGTGCCAGCAGCCAACAGATCAACAATGAGCAGTTCTTC.

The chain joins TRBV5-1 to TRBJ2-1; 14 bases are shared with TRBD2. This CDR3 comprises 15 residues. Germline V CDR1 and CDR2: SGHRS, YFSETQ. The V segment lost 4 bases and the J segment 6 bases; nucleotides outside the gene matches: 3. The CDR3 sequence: CASSPTSGRANEQFF. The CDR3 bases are TGCGCCAGCAGCCCGACTAGCGGGAGGGCCAATGAGCAGTTCTTC.